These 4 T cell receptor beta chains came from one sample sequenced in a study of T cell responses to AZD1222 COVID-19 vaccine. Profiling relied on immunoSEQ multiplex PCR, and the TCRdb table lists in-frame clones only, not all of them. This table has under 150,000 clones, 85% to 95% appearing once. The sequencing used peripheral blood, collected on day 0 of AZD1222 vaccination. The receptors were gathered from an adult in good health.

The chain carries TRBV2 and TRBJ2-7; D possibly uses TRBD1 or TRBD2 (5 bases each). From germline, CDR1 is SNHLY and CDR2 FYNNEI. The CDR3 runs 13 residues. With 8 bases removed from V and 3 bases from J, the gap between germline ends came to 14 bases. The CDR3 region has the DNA TGTGCCAGCTTAGAGGGACCATACTACGAGCAGTACTTC. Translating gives CASLEGPYYEQYF.

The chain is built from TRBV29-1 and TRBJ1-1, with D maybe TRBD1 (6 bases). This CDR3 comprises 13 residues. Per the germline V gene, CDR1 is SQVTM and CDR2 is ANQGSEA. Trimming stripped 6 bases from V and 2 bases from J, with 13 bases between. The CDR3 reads CSVGLGGNTEAFF. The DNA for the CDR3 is TGCAGCGTGGGGTTAGGGGGAAACACTGAAGCTTTCTTT.

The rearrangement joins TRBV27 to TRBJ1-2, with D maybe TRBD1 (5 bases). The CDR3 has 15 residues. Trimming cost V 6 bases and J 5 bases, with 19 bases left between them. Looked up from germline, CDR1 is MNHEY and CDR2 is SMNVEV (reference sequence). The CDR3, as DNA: TGTGCCAGCAGAAAGACGGGACCGACACATTATGGCTACACCTTC. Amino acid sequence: CASRKTGPTHYGYTF.

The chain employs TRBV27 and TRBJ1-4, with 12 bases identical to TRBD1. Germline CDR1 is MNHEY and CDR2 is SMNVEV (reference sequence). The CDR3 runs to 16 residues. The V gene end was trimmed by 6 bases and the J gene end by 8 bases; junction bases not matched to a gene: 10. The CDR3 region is CASSSRTGTGGEKLFF. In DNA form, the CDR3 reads TGTGCCAGCAGCTCAAGGACCGGGACAGGGGGCGAAAAACTGTTTTTT.